What follows are 12 T cell receptor beta chains derived from one specimen sequenced in a study of human T cells and chemical hapten exposure. TCRdb reprocessed the RACE reads via MiXCR and lists one record per CDR3 protein. The sample yields about 290,000 distinct CDR3 sequences, around 7.7% seen once. Time point reported: pre-sensitization, week 0. Treatment indicated: therapeutic diphenylcyclopropenone sensitization with weekly scalp DPC. The sequencing used whole blood, collected in connection with sensitization to the hapten diphenylcyclopropenone (DPC). These receptors originate from a man between 18 and 29 years old with alopecia areata. Some clones in this sample may be carry-over from other donors' samples.

This clonotype was seen a handful of times. The chain couples TRBV27 to TRBJ1-1; no definite D call. The CDR3 has 13 amino acids. V dropped 2 bases and J dropped 11 bases, with 15 bases sitting between them. Germline V gene lookup returns CDR1 MNHEY and CDR2 SMNVEV (reference sequence). This CDR3 reads CASSLNIGTRAFF. CDR3 nucleotides: TGTGCCAGCAGTTTAAATATTGGAACACGGGCTTTCTTT.

This clonotype was counted only a few times. The chain employs TRBV20-1 and TRBJ2-6; D unresolved. Germline V gene lookup returns CDR1 DFQATT and CDR2 SNEGSKA (reference sequence). The V and J ends lost 3 bases and 5 bases respectively, with 14 bases between them. This CDR3 region has 15 residues. As DNA, the CDR3 is TGCAGTGCTAGTCGACTTCCCGGCTGGGCCAACGTCCTGACTTTC. Its protein product is CSASRLPGWANVLTF.

The chain joins TRBV6-5 to TRBJ1-1, with D possibly TRBD1 on 5 matching bases. The CDR3 length is 14 residues. Germline V gene sequence: CDR1 MNHEY, CDR2 SVGAGI. The V end lost 6 bases, the J end lost 4 bases, and 15 bases lay between the germline ends. The CDR3 region has the DNA TGTGCCAGCAGACTTCAGGGAAGTGGCACTGAAGCTTTCTTT. Translated, it gives CASRLQGSGTEAFF.

This clonotype was seen a handful of times. V and J are TRBV29-1 and TRBJ2-1, with D perhaps TRBD2 (5 bases). The CDR3 runs 14 residues. Trimming cost V 4 bases and J 0 bases, with 10 bases left between them. The germline gives CDR1 SQVTM, CDR2 ANQGSEA. CDR3 protein: CSVADSHSYNEQFF. The CDR3 DNA reads TGCAGCGTTGCGGACTCTCACTCCTACAATGAGCAGTTCTTC.

This clonotype has a count of ten or more. This chain connects TRBV28 to TRBJ2-1; D is uncertain. This CDR3 has 14 residues. Looked up from germline, CDR1 is MDHEN and CDR2 is SYDVKM. Trimming left V 2 bases short and J 9 bases short, with 14 bases between. The CDR3: CASSLGEKGAEQFF. In DNA, the CDR3 is TGTGCCAGCAGTTTAGGAGAAAAAGGTGCTGAGCAGTTCTTC.

The table lists this clonotype with a few counts. This chain joins TRBV13 and TRBJ1-1; D gene uncertain. This CDR3 has 14 amino acids. V was pared by 2 bases and J by 0 bases, with 7 bases between. Germline V gives CDR1 PRHDT, CDR2 FYEKMQ (reference sequence). The DNA of the CDR3 is TGTGCCAGCAGCTTAAGACGGATGAACACTGAAGCTTTCTTT. Its translation is CASSLRRMNTEAFF.

This clonotype has more than one count but fewer than ten. This chain joins TRBV7-2 and TRBJ2-2; tentative D call: TRBD2 (6 bases). This CDR3 spans 18 amino acids. V lost 5 bases and J lost 2, with 21 bases in between. The germline V gene has CDR1 SGHTA and CDR2 FQGNSA. In DNA, the CDR3 is TGTGCCAGCAGCCCTCCGGGTGGGGCGGGGCTAAACACCGGGGAGCTGTTTTTT. This translates into CASSPPGGAGLNTGELFF.

This clonotype was seen a few times. The gene calls are TRBV9 and TRBJ2-7, with a tentative D call TRBD1 (6 bases). The V end lost 4 bases, the J end lost 0 bases, and 11 bases lay between the germline ends. The CDR3 has 14 amino acids. In germline, CDR1 is SGDLS, CDR2 YYNGEE. CDR3 amino acids: CASSLQGSSYEQYF. The CDR3 coding sequence is TGTGCCAGCAGCCTACAGGGTTCCTCCTACGAGCAGTACTTC.

This clonotype was observed a few times. The chain carries TRBV7-9 and TRBJ2-7, with 7 bases that match TRBD1. CDR3 length equals 13 residues. Per the germline V gene, CDR1 is SEHNR and CDR2 is FQNEAQ (reference sequence). V was clipped by 5 bases and J by 6 bases; unmatched bases: 7. Here the CDR3 reads CASSRDGTAEQYV. CDR3 DNA sequence: TGTGCCAGCAGCCGAGACGGGACAGCCGAGCAGTACGTC.

The chain is built from TRBV20-1 and TRBJ2-1; 14 bases map to TRBD2. There are 15 residues in the CDR3. Germline lookup yields CDR1 DFQATT and CDR2 SNEGSKA (reference sequence). Germline trimming cut 3 bases from V and 6 bases from J; bases unmatched to any gene: 4. CDR3 loop: CSASRLAGGRNEQFF. The CDR3 coding sequence is TGCAGTGCTAGCCGACTAGCGGGGGGGCGCAATGAGCAGTTCTTC.

This clonotype was found a few times. The rearrangement uses TRBV4-1 and TRBJ2-2; no clear D gene. The V end lost 3 bases, the J end lost 0 bases, and 5 bases lay between the germline ends. The CDR3 runs 14 residues. The germline V gene encodes CDR1 MGHRA and CDR2 YSYEKL. The CDR3 sequence: CASSHMANTGELFF. As DNA, the CDR3 is TGCGCCAGCAGCCACATGGCGAACACCGGGGAGCTGTTTTTT.

This clonotype showed up just once. V usage is TRBV3-1 and J usage is TRBJ1-5, with D unresolved. The germline V gene encodes CDR1 LGHDT and CDR2 YNNKEL (reference sequence). This CDR3 contains 13 residues. Between the trimmed V and J ends, which lost 1 base and 6 bases, there was a span of 7 bases. The CDR3 is CASSQAGFQPQHF. Here the CDR3 DNA reads TGTGCCAGCAGCCAAGCGGGATTTCAGCCCCAGCATTTT.